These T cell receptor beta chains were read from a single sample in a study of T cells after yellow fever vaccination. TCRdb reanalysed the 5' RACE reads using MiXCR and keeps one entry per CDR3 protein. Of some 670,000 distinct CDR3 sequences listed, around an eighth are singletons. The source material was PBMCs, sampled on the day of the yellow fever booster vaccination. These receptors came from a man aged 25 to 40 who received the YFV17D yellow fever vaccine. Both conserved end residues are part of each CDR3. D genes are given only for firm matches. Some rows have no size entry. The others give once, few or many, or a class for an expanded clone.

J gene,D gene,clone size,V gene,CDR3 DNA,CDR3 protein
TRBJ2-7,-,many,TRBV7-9,TGTGCCAGCAGCCCCGCCGGTCCTTACGAGCAGTACTTC,CASSPAGPYEQYF
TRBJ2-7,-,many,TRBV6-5,TGTGCCAGCACTAGGGGTAACTCCTACGAGCAGTACTTC,CASTRGNSYEQYF
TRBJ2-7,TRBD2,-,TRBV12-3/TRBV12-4,TGTGCCAGCAGCCAGACTAGCGGGAGTACCGAGCAGTACTTC,CASSQTSGSTEQYF
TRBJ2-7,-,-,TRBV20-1,TGCAGTGCCCTTTACAGGAGCTCCTACGAGCAGTACTTC,CSALYRSSYEQYF
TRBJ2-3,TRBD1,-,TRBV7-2,TGTGCCAGCAGCGCCCCGACAGGGGGTAAAGATACGCAGTATTTT,CASSAPTGGKDTQYF
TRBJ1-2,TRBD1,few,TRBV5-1,TGCGCCAGCAGCTTTCGGACAGGCTATGGCTACACCTTC,CASSFRTGYGYTF
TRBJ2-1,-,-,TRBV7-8,TGTGCCAGCGTTGAAGGTGCTAGCTCCTACAATGAGCAGTTCTTC,CASVEGASSYNEQFF
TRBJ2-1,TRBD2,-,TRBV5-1,TGCGCCAGCAGCTCCGAACTAGCGGGAGCCTCAACCAATGAGCAGTTCTTC,CASSSELAGASTNEQFF
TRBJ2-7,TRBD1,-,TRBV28,TGTGCCAGCAACAACAGAAGGGAACAGGGGGCGACCTCGCACTACGAGCAGTACTTC,CASNNRREQGATSHYEQYF
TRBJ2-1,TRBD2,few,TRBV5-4,TGTGCCAGCAGCTCCATGACTAGCGGAATCAATGAGCAGTTCTTC,CASSSMTSGINEQFF
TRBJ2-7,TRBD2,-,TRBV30,TGTGCCTGGGGCCGGGACTATACCTACGAGCAGTACTTC,CAWGRDYTYEQYF
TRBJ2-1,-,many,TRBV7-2,TGTGCCAGCAGCTTACGAGGGACGCTCTCCTACAATGAGCAGTTCTTC,CASSLRGTLSYNEQFF